Below are 6 T cell receptor beta chains sequenced from a single sample in a study of shared clonotypes between healthy human individuals. Clones were sequenced by immunoSEQ multiplex PCR, and TCRdb holds only the in-frame ones, with some missing. The sample has approximately 980,000 clones; roughly 72% are singletons. Sequencing was carried out using memory CD4+ T cells sorted from blood. The subset is: CD45RA-negative fraction. The receptors here all came from a young man in good health.

The table lists this clone with a few counts. The chain carries TRBV6-1 and TRBJ1-2; a weak D match, TRBD1 (5 bases). The CDR3 is 13 amino acids. From germline, CDR1 is MNHNS and CDR2 SASEGT. The germline V and J ends were trimmed by 6 bases and 2 bases, with 10 bases remaining between them. The CDR3 here is CASRGGANYGYTF. CDR3 nucleotides: TGTGCCAGCAGGGGGGGTGCGAACTATGGCTACACCTTC.

This clone was observed once. This sequence joins TRBV2 and TRBJ2-7; D is uncertain. V lost 4 bases and J lost 6, with 7 bases in between. The germline V gene encodes CDR1 SNHLY and CDR2 FYNNEI. The CDR3 totals 11 residues. The CDR3 sequence is CASSGTREQYF. CDR3 nucleotide sequence: TGTGCCAGCAGTGGAACGCGCGAGCAGTACTTC.

V gene TRBV6-1 combines with J gene TRBJ1-2; D is unresolved. The CDR3 length is 12 residues. Germline V lookup: CDR1 MNHNS, CDR2 SASEGT. Trimming stripped 5 bases from V and 4 bases from J, with 8 bases between. DNA for the CDR3: TGTGCCAGCAGTTCCATTATCTATGGCTACACCTTC. It is translated as CASSSIIYGYTF.

The chain recombines TRBV5-1 with TRBJ2-1; possible D gene TRBD2, 6 bases. With 9 bases removed from V and 3 bases from J, the gap between germline ends came to 22 bases. The germline gives CDR1 SGHRS, CDR2 YFSETQ. This CDR3 has 16 residues. The DNA for the CDR3 is TGCGCCACTTCTCAAAATGCGGGGACGGACTACAATGAGCAGTTCTTC. This gives the protein CATSQNAGTDYNEQFF. The full variable domain, with the rest looked up from reference TRBV5-1 and TRBJ2-1, is KAGVTQTPRYLIKTRGQQVTLSCSPISGHRSVSWYQQTPGQGLQFLFEYFSETQRNKGNFPGRFSGRQFSNSRSEMNVSTLELGDSALYLCATSQNAGTDYNEQFFGPGTRLTVL.

CDR3 bases: TGTGCCAGCAGTTACTCCCGGGGCCAAGGGCAGTACTTC. This translates into CASSYSRGQGQYF. The V gene is TRBV6-5, the J gene TRBJ2-7, with D possibly being TRBD1 or TRBD2 (5 bases each). Trimming removed 0 bases at V and 9 bases at J, with 12 bases between. This CDR3 comprises 13 residues. Per germline, CDR1 MNHEY and CDR2 SVGAGI.

The chain couples TRBV28 to TRBJ2-7, with TRBD2 matching 7 bases. Germline trimming cut 3 bases from V and 3 bases from J; bases unmatched to any gene: 5. The CDR3 runs to 14 residues. The germline CDR1 and CDR2 sequences are MDHEN and SYDVKM. The CDR3 here is CASSFISGGYEQYF. Here the CDR3 DNA reads TGTGCCAGCAGTTTTATTTCGGGGGGCTACGAGCAGTACTTC.